What follows describes a single TCR beta chain. Its antigen is as yet unknown. Each sample came from a Caucasian adult donor living in Nashville, Tennessee. Assay used: immunoSEQ multiplex PCR; TCRdb lists only in-frame clones, some missing. The table lists about 110,000 clones, 68% of them singletons. These data belong to a study of shared clonotypes between healthy human individuals. Study-level findings and limits: The rarefaction results pointed to incomplete sorted-subset sequencing despite large depth.

With 4 bases removed from V and 6 bases from J, the gap between germline ends came to 28 bases. The CDR3 totals 18 residues. Germline loops: CDR1 SGHRS, CDR2 YFSETQ. The TCR originated in a woman in her thirties in good health. Sequenced sample: memory CD8+ T cells sorted from blood. Indicated subset: CD45RO+ cells pooled with CCR7-negative TemRA cells. V gene TRBV5-1 combines with J gene TRBJ1-2; possibly TRBD1 for D (6 bases). CDR3 sequence: CASSPAFYSTGEHHGYTF. DNA of the CDR3: TGCGCCAGCAGCCCTGCTTTTTACTCGACAGGTGAGCACCATGGCTACACCTTC.